The rows below give T cell receptor beta chains drawn from one sample of a study of blood T cell repertoires in COVID-19. Using immunoSEQ multiplex PCR, the repertoire was profiled, and TCRdb retains in-frame clones only, with some absent. Of tens of thousands of clones in the sample, approximately 85% were seen once. Sequenced sample: peripheral blood. The source of these receptors is a man aged 50-60 years with COVID-19, enrolled during active disease. Both conserved end residues are part of each CDR3. A D gene is named only where the DNA matches it firmly. A clone size is listed for some rows: how often the clone was seen (once, few, many), or a class if it is expanded.

J gene: TRBJ2-1
clone size: -
CDR3 length: 15
D gene: TRBD2
V gene: TRBV7-6
CDR3 protein: CASSITSGSHNEQFF
CDR3 DNA: TGTGCCAGCAGCATAACTAGCGGGAGTCACAATGAGCAGTTCTTC

J gene: TRBJ2-3
clone size: few
CDR3 length: 16
D gene: TRBD2
V gene: TRBV6-1
CDR3 protein: CASSGLLAGGADTQYF
CDR3 DNA: TGTGCCAGCAGTGGTTTACTAGCGGGAGGGGCAGATACGCAGTATTTT

J gene: TRBJ2-3
clone size: -
CDR3 length: 15
D gene: TRBD1
V gene: TRBV18
CDR3 protein: CASSPLQGRTDTQYF
CDR3 DNA: TGTGCCAGCTCACCTTTACAGGGGCGGACAGATACGCAGTATTTT

J gene: TRBJ2-2
clone size: few
CDR3 length: 14
D gene: TRBD1
V gene: TRBV9
CDR3 protein: CASSARQGAGELFF
CDR3 DNA: TGTGCCAGCAGCGCCCGACAGGGGGCCGGGGAGCTGTTTTTT

J gene: TRBJ1-1
clone size: -
CDR3 length: 13
D gene: -
V gene: TRBV19
CDR3 protein: CASSGWRDSEAFF
CDR3 DNA: TGTGCCAGTAGTGGATGGAGGGACTCTGAAGCTTTCTTT

J gene: TRBJ1-4
clone size: once
CDR3 length: 14
D gene: TRBD1
V gene: TRBV3-1/TRBV3-2
CDR3 protein: CASSLRQGWEKLFF
CDR3 DNA: TGTGCCAGCAGCCTACGACAGGGTTGGGAAAAACTGTTTTTT

J gene: TRBJ1-1
clone size: -
CDR3 length: 15
D gene: TRBD1
V gene: TRBV5-5
CDR3 protein: CASSLNRGPNTEAFF
CDR3 DNA: TGTGCCAGCAGCCTCAACAGGGGCCCGAACACTGAAGCTTTCTTT

J gene: TRBJ2-5
clone size: -
CDR3 length: 13
D gene: TRBD1
V gene: TRBV28
CDR3 protein: CASYRDRQETQYF
CDR3 DNA: TGTGCCAGTTACCGGGACAGGCAAGAGACCCAGTACTTC

J gene: TRBJ2-3
clone size: -
CDR3 length: 16
D gene: TRBD2
V gene: TRBV6-4
CDR3 protein: CASSDRIAGGTDTQYF
CDR3 DNA: TGTGCCAGCAGTGACCGAATAGCGGGAGGCACAGATACGCAGTATTTT

J gene: TRBJ1-5
clone size: -
CDR3 length: 14
D gene: -
V gene: TRBV19
CDR3 protein: CASSIVEGVQPQHF
CDR3 DNA: TGTGCCAGTAGTATAGTCGAAGGGGTTCAGCCCCAGCATTTT

J gene: TRBJ2-3
clone size: -
CDR3 length: 16
D gene: -
V gene: TRBV4-1
CDR3 protein: CASSQDSGPSTDTQYF
CDR3 DNA: TGCGCCAGCAGCCAAGACAGCGGCCCTAGCACAGATACGCAGTATTTT

J gene: TRBJ1-5
clone size: -
CDR3 length: 13
D gene: TRBD1
V gene: TRBV7-9
CDR3 protein: CASSRDRAQPQHF
CDR3 DNA: TGTGCCAGCAGTCGGGACAGGGCACAGCCCCAGCATTTT

J gene: TRBJ2-1
clone size: -
CDR3 length: 12
D gene: -
V gene: TRBV28
CDR3 protein: CASSLSARVQFF
CDR3 DNA: TGTGCCAGCAGTTTGTCGGCCCGGGTCCAGTTCTTC

J gene: TRBJ1-2
clone size: -
CDR3 length: 12
D gene: -
V gene: TRBV29-1
CDR3 protein: CSVENGVYGYTF
CDR3 DNA: TGCAGCGTTGAGAACGGAGTTTATGGCTACACCTTC

J gene: TRBJ1-4
clone size: -
CDR3 length: 15
D gene: TRBD1
V gene: TRBV7-2
CDR3 protein: CASSPLGTGQEKLFF
CDR3 DNA: TGTGCCAGCAGCCCCCTGGGGACAGGGCAGGAAAAACTGTTTTTT

J gene: TRBJ2-7
clone size: -
CDR3 length: 13
D gene: -
V gene: TRBV7-2
CDR3 protein: CASSLVQSYEQYF
CDR3 DNA: TGTGCCAGCAGCTTAGTCCAGTCTTACGAGCAGTACTTC

J gene: TRBJ2-7
clone size: -
CDR3 length: 15
D gene: TRBD2
V gene: TRBV3-1/TRBV3-2
CDR3 protein: CASSQGTRGAYEQYF
CDR3 DNA: TGTGCCAGCAGCCAAGGGACTAGAGGGGCCTACGAGCAGTACTTC

J gene: TRBJ1-5
clone size: -
CDR3 length: 15
D gene: -
V gene: TRBV2
CDR3 protein: CASSEYGVSNQPQHF
CDR3 DNA: TGTGCCAGCAGTGAATACGGGGTTAGCAATCAGCCCCAGCATTTT

J gene: TRBJ2-7
clone size: once
CDR3 length: 13
D gene: -
V gene: TRBV29-1
CDR3 protein: CSVLGGSSYEQYF
CDR3 DNA: TGCAGCGTCCTCGGGGGTAGCTCCTACGAGCAGTACTTC

J gene: TRBJ1-4
clone size: -
CDR3 length: 15
D gene: -
V gene: TRBV27
CDR3 protein: CASSPGDIGGEKLFF
CDR3 DNA: TGTGCCAGCAGTCCAGGGGACATTGGCGGTGAAAAACTGTTTTTT

J gene: TRBJ1-5
clone size: -
CDR3 length: 14
D gene: TRBD1
V gene: TRBV7-9
CDR3 protein: CASSRGQPGQPQHF
CDR3 DNA: TGTGCCAGCAGCCGGGGACAGCCGGGGCAGCCCCAGCATTTT

J gene: TRBJ1-1
clone size: once
CDR3 length: 16
D gene: TRBD1
V gene: TRBV28
CDR3 protein: CASSGQGKVSTTEAFF
CDR3 DNA: TGTGCCAGCAGCGGACAGGGGAAGGTTAGCACCACTGAAGCTTTCTTT

J gene: TRBJ1-4
clone size: -
CDR3 length: 16
D gene: -
V gene: TRBV18
CDR3 protein: CASSPFNQAQNEKLFF
CDR3 DNA: TGTGCCAGCTCACCGTTTAACCAGGCCCAAAATGAAAAACTGTTTTTT

J gene: TRBJ1-2
clone size: -
CDR3 length: 13
D gene: -
V gene: TRBV10-3
CDR3 protein: CAISESSVRGYTF
CDR3 DNA: TGTGCCATCAGTGAGTCGAGTGTGCGGGGCTACACCTTC

J gene: TRBJ2-5
clone size: -
CDR3 length: 14
D gene: -
V gene: TRBV5-1
CDR3 protein: CASSFWGRKETQYF
CDR3 DNA: TGCGCCAGCAGCTTTTGGGGCAGAAAAGAGACCCAGTACTTC

J gene: TRBJ2-1
clone size: once
CDR3 length: 14
D gene: -
V gene: TRBV2
CDR3 protein: CASSEREVYNEQFF
CDR3 DNA: TGTGCCAGCAGTGAAAGGGAGGTGTACAATGAGCAGTTCTTC

J gene: TRBJ1-1
clone size: -
CDR3 length: 13
D gene: -
V gene: TRBV19
CDR3 protein: CASSVAGRTEAFF
CDR3 DNA: TGTGCCAGTAGTGTTGCAGGGCGGACTGAAGCTTTCTTT

J gene: TRBJ2-7
clone size: -
CDR3 length: 15
D gene: TRBD2
V gene: TRBV5-4
CDR3 protein: CASSWGLAGTYEQYF
CDR3 DNA: TGTGCCAGCAGCTGGGGACTAGCGGGCACCTACGAGCAGTACTTC

J gene: TRBJ2-5
clone size: -
CDR3 length: 15
D gene: TRBD1
V gene: TRBV5-6
CDR3 protein: CASSFGQGAGETQYF
CDR3 DNA: TGTGCCAGCAGCTTCGGGCAGGGGGCTGGAGAGACCCAGTACTTC

J gene: TRBJ2-3
clone size: -
CDR3 length: 19
D gene: -
V gene: TRBV7-3
CDR3 protein: CASSSRSGRAGSTTDTQYF
CDR3 DNA: TGTGCCAGCAGCTCCCGGTCGGGTAGAGCGGGTAGTACCACAGATACGCAGTATTTT

J gene: TRBJ2-7
clone size: -
CDR3 length: 15
D gene: TRBD1
V gene: TRBV2
CDR3 protein: CASSASGTGNDEQYF
CDR3 DNA: TGTGCCAGCAGTGCTTCCGGGACAGGGAATGACGAGCAGTACTTC

J gene: TRBJ1-4
clone size: -
CDR3 length: 13
D gene: TRBD1
V gene: TRBV30
CDR3 protein: CAWGQDRGEKLFF
CDR3 DNA: TGTGCCTGGGGACAGGACAGGGGTGAAAAACTGTTTTTT

J gene: TRBJ1-6
clone size: -
CDR3 length: 14
D gene: -
V gene: TRBV5-1
CDR3 protein: CASSLLGADSPLHF
CDR3 DNA: TGCGCCAGCAGCTTGTTAGGGGCTGATTCACCCCTCCACTTT

J gene: TRBJ2-3
clone size: -
CDR3 length: 15
D gene: TRBD1
V gene: TRBV6-5
CDR3 protein: CASSRTGGPTDTQYF
CDR3 DNA: TGTGCCAGCAGTCGGACAGGGGGCCCCACAGATACGCAGTATTTT

J gene: TRBJ2-2
clone size: few
CDR3 length: 15
D gene: TRBD1
V gene: TRBV5-1
CDR3 protein: CASSWTGFATGELFF
CDR3 DNA: TGCGCCAGCAGCTGGACAGGGTTTGCAACCGGGGAGCTGTTTTTT

J gene: TRBJ2-4
clone size: -
CDR3 length: 15
D gene: -
V gene: TRBV6-6
CDR3 protein: CASSSPEIAKNIQYF
CDR3 DNA: TGTGCCAGCAGTTCCCCGGAGATAGCCAAAAACATTCAGTACTTC

J gene: TRBJ1-6
clone size: -
CDR3 length: 15
D gene: -
V gene: TRBV30
CDR3 protein: CAWSPTRGNNSPLHF
CDR3 DNA: TGTGCCTGGAGCCCGACCAGGGGAAATAATTCACCCCTCCACTTT

J gene: TRBJ1-1
clone size: -
CDR3 length: 14
D gene: -
V gene: TRBV11-2
CDR3 protein: CASSPPGGRTEAFF
CDR3 DNA: TGTGCCAGCAGTCCCCCCGGGGGAAGGACTGAAGCTTTCTTT